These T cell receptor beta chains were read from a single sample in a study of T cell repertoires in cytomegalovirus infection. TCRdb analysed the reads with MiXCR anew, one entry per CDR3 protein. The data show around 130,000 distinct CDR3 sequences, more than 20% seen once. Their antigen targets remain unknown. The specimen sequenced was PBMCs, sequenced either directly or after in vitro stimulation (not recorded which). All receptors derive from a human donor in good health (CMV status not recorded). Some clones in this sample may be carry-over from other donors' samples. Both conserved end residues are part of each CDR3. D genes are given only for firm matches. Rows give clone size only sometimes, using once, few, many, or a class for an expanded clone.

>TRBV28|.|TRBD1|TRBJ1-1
TGTGCCAGCAGTTTGGCGACGACAGGGCCTCCTGAAGCTTTCTTT
CASSLATTGPPEAFF
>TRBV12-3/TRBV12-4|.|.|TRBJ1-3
TGTGCCAGCTCCGTCGAGGGCGCCGGAAACACCATATATTTT
CASSVEGAGNTIYF
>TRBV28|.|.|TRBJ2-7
TGTGCCACGGGTGAGCTTGCCGAGCAGTACTTC
CATGELAEQYF
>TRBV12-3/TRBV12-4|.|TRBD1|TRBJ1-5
TGTGCCAGCAGTTTAGCGGGGACAGGGGGTTGGCCCCAGCATTTT
CASSLAGTGGWPQHF
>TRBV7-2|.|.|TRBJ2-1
TGTGCCGGCAGCGCACTTAGGAAGGATGAGCAGTTCTTC
CAGSALRKDEQFF
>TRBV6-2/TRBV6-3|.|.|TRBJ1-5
TGTGCCATCACGACTGCTAGCAATCAGCCCCAGCATTTT
CAITTASNQPQHF
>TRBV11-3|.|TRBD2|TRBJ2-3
TGTGCCAGCAGCTTATCACTAGCGGGAACAGATACGCAGTATTTT
CASSLSLAGTDTQYF
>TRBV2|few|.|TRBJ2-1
TGTGCCAGCGGCCTATTCCAGGAGGGCAACAATGAGCAGTTCTTC
CASGLFQEGNNEQFF
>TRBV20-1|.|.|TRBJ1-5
TGCAGTGCTAGAATTTCGAAGAACAATCAGCCCCAGCATTTT
CSARISKNNQPQHF
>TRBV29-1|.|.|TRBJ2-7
TGCAGCGCCGGAGGGGCGACAGTCTACGAGCAGTACTTC
CSAGGATVYEQYF
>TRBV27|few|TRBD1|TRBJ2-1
TGTGCCAGCGGAGACAGGGGGAGTCACAATGAGCAGTTCTTC
CASGDRGSHNEQFF
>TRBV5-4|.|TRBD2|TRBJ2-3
TGTGCCAGCAGCTCCTTTCGCGGGAGTAGCCCAGATACGCAGTATTTT
CASSSFRGSSPDTQYF
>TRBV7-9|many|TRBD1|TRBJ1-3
TGTGCCAGCAGCCCGGGACAGGGGATCTCTGGAAACACCATATATTTT
CASSPGQGISGNTIYF
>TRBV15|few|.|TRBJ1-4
TGTGCCACCAGCAGACAGGGGAGCCAATCGCACGAAAAACTGTTTTTT
CATSRQGSQSHEKLFF
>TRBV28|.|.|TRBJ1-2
TGTGCCAGCAGTCCGTTACAGGCTTCCTCGTTTGTCTATGGCTACACCTTC
CASSPLQASSFVYGYTF
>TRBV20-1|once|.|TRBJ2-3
TGCAGTGCGACGGACTACTACCGAATCACAGATACGCAGTATTTT
CSATDYYRITDTQYF
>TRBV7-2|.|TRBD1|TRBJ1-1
TGTGCCAGCAGCCCGTATAGGACAGGCGCTGAAGCTTTCTTT
CASSPYRTGAEAFF
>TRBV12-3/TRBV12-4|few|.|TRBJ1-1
TGTGCCAGCAGTTTCCAAGAAAGAACTGAAGCTTTCTTT
CASSFQERTEAFF
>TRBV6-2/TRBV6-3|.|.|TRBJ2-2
TGTGCCAGCAGTTACAGCAGGGAATCAAACACCGGGGAGCTGTTTTTT
CASSYSRESNTGELFF
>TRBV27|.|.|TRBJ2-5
TGTGCCAGCAGTTTACAATCAGGGCGTGAGACCCAGTACTTC
CASSLQSGRETQYF
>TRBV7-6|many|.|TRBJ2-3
TGTGCCAGCAGCTTAGCTTGGGAAGATACGCAGTATTTT
CASSLAWEDTQYF
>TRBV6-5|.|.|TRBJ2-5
TGTGCCAGCAGTTACTACCGGACACGCCAAGAGACCCAGTACTTC
CASSYYRTRQETQYF
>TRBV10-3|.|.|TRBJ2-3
TGTGCCATCTGGGGGGGGCCCACAGATACGCAGTATTTT
CAIWGGPTDTQYF
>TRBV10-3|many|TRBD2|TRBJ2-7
TGTGCCATCAGTGAGCCTTCTAGCGGGAGGGAATACGAGCAGTACTTC
CAISEPSSGREYEQYF
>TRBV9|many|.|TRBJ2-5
TGTGCCAGCAGCGTCGGGGGCTCGAGGGGGTCGGAGACCCAGTACTTC
CASSVGGSRGSETQYF
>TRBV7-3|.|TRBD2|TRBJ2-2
TGTGCCAGCAGCTTCTCCCTCCGGGGGGTGGCCGGGGAGCTGTTTTTT
CASSFSLRGVAGELFF
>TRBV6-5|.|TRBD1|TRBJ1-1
TGTGCCAGCAGCCCCAGTGCAGGGGGCGACACTGAAGCTTTCTTT
CASSPSAGGDTEAFF
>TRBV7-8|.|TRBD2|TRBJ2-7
TGTGCCAGCAGCCCCGGGACTAGCGGGAGCGAGCAGTACTTC
CASSPGTSGSEQYF
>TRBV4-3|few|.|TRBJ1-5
TGCGCCAGCAGCCAAGATCGGACAGCCAATCAGCCCCAGCATTTT
CASSQDRTANQPQHF
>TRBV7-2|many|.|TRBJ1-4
TGTGCCAGCAGCTTAGGGGGGGCTAATGAAAAACTGTTTTTT
CASSLGGANEKLFF
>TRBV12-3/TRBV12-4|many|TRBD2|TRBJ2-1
TGTGCCAGCAGTCCCTTGGGGGCGTGGGCTAGCGGGAGGGACAATGAGCAGTTCTTC
CASSPLGAWASGRDNEQFF
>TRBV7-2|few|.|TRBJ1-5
TGTGCCAGCAGCCAACAGGATCAGCCCCAGCATTTT
CASSQQDQPQHF
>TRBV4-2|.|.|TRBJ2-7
TGTGCCAGCAGCCAAGAAGTAGGCGGCAAATTCTACGAGCAGTACTTC
CASSQEVGGKFYEQYF
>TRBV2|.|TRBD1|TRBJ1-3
TGTGCCAGCAGTTTCACCGGGACAGGGGCTGGAAACACCATATATTTT
CASSFTGTGAGNTIYF
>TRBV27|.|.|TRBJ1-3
TGTGCCAGCAGTTTACGAGCAGGGGAGATTGGAAACACCATATATTTT
CASSLRAGEIGNTIYF
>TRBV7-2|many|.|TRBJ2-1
TGTGCCAGCAGGGCGGGTTTGCGCAGCTCCTACAATGAGCAGTTCTTC
CASRAGLRSSYNEQFF
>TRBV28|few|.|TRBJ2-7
TGTGCCAGCACTTATTACGGGGGGACAGACTCCTACGAGCAGTACTTC
CASTYYGGTDSYEQYF
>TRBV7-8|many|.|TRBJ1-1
TGTGCCAGCAGCTTAAGAGCGGGGGGGTACCTATCGAACACTGAAGCTTTCTTT
CASSLRAGGYLSNTEAFF
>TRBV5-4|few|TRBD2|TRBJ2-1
TGTGCCAGCAGCTCCGTCGAGCGGGAGGACTACAATGAGCAGTTCTTC
CASSSVEREDYNEQFF
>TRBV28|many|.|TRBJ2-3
TGTGCCAGCAGTTTATGGGGGGGCGGGGAAGATACGCAGTATTTT
CASSLWGGGEDTQYF
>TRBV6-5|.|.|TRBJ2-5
TGTGCCAGCAGTTACTCGGCGTCTGGACAGGGAGGGTTGAAGACCCAGTACTTC
CASSYSASGQGGLKTQYF
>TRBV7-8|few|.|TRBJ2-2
TGTGCCAGCAGCATAAAATCCATATCGGAGCTGTTTTTT
CASSIKSISELFF
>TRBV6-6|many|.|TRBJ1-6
TGTGCCAGCAGTTACGGGGTTGATTCACCCCTCCACTTT
CASSYGVDSPLHF
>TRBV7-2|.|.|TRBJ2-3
TGTGCCAGCAGAAGGGCCGGAGGGAGCACAGATACGCAGTATTTT
CASRRAGGSTDTQYF
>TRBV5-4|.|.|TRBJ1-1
TGTGCCAGCAGCTTGGGAGGCCTCACTGCCACTGAAGCTTTCTTT
CASSLGGLTATEAFF
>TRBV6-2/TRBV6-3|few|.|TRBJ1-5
TGTGCCAGCAGCCCCCCGGGGCTACGGTCAAGCAATCAGCCCCAGCATTTT
CASSPPGLRSSNQPQHF
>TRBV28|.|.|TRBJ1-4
TGTGCCAGCAGTTTATGGACCCGTCGCGGTAATGAAAAACTGTTTTTT
CASSLWTRRGNEKLFF
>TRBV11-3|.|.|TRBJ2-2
TGTGCCAGCAGCTTAGATGGTGGTAGGAACACCGGGGAGCTGTTTTTT
CASSLDGGRNTGELFF
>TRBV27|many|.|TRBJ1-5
TGTGCCAGCAGTTTAATGGGTAATCAGCCCCAGCATTTT
CASSLMGNQPQHF
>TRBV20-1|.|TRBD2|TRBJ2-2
TGCAGTGCTAGAGATACTAGCGGCGACCACGGGGAGCTGTTTTTT
CSARDTSGDHGELFF
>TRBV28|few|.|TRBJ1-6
TGTGCCGTCCAAGGGGATTCACCCCTCCACTTT
CAVQGDSPLHF
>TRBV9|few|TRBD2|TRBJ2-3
TGTGCCAGCAGCCCGAGAGGGCTAGCGGGAGGTCCCACAGATACGCAGTATTTT
CASSPRGLAGGPTDTQYF
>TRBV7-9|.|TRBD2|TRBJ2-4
TGTGCCAGCAGCCCGGGACTAGCGGGAGGGGACATTCAGTACTTC
CASSPGLAGGDIQYF
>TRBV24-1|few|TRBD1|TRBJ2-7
TGTGCCACCAGTGATACGTACAGGGGTAGCCACGAGCAGTACTTC
CATSDTYRGSHEQYF